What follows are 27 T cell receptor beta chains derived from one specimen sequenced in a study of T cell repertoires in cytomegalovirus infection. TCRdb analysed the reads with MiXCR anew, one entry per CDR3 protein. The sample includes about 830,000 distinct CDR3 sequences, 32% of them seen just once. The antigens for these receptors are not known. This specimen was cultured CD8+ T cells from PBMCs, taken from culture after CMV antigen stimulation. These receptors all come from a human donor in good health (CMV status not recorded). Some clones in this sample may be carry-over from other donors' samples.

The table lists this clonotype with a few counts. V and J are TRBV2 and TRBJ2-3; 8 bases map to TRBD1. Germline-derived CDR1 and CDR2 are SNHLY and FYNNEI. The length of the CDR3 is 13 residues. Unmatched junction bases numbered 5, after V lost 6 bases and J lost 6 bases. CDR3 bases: TGTGCCAGCAGAGGGACAGGCGGGGATACGCAGTATTTT. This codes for CASRGTGGDTQYF.

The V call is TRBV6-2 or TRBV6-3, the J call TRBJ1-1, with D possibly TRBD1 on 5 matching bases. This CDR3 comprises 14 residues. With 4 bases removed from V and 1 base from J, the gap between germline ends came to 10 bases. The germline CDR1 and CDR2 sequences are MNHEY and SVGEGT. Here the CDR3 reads CASSFIQGNTEAFF. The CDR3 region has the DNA TGTGCCAGCAGTTTCATCCAGGGGAACACTGAAGCTTTCTTT.

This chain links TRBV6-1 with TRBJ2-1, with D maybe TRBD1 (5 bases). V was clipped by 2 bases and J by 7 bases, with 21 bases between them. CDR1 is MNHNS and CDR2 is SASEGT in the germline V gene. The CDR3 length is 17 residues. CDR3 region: CASSEQKGQIIGNEQFF. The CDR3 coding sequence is TGTGCCAGCAGTGAACAAAAGGGGCAGATTATAGGGAATGAGCAGTTCTTC.

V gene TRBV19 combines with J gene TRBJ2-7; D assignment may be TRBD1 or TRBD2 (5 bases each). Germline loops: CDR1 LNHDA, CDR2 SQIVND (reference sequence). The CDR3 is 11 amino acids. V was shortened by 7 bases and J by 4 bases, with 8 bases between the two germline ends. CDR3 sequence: CASTEGYEQYF. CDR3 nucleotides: TGTGCCAGTACCGAGGGGTACGAGCAGTACTTC.

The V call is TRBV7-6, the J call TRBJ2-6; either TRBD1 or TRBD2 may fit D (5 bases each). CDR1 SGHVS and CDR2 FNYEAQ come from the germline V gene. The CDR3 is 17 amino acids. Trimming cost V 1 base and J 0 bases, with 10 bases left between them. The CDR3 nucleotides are TGTGCCAGCAGCTTAGGGTCGAGGGGCTCTGGGGCCAACGTCCTGACTTTC. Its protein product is CASSLGSRGSGANVLTF.

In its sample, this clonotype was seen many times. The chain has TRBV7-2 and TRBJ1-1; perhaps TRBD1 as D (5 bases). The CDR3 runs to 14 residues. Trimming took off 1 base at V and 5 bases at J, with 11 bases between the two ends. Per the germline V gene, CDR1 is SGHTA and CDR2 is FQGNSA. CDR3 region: CASSLVGGKTEAFF. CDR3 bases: TGTGCCAGCAGCTTAGTCGGGGGAAAAACTGAAGCTTTCTTT.

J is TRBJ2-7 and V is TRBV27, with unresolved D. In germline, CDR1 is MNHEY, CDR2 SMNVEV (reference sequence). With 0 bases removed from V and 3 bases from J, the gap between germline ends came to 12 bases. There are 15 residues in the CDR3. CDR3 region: CASSLSRAGDYEQYF. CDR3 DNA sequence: TGTGCCAGCAGTTTATCGAGAGCAGGTGACTACGAGCAGTACTTC.

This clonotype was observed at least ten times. The CDR3 here is CASSLAYLSVGNEQFF. Here the CDR3 DNA reads TGTGCCAGCAGCTTAGCCTACTTGTCAGTTGGCAATGAGCAGTTCTTC. The chain carries TRBV7-8 and TRBJ2-1; D call uncertain. The V gene lost 0 bases and the J gene lost 6 bases, with 15 bases spanning the gap. Germline values: CDR1 SGHVS, CDR2 FQNEAQ. CDR3 length: 16 residues.

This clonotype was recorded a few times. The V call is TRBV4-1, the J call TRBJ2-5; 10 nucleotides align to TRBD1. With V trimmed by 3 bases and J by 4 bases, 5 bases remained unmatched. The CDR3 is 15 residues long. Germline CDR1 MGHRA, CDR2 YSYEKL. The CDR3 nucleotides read TGCGCCAGCAGCCACTTTGACAGGGGGCGAGAGACCCAGTACTTC. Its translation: CASSHFDRGRETQYF.

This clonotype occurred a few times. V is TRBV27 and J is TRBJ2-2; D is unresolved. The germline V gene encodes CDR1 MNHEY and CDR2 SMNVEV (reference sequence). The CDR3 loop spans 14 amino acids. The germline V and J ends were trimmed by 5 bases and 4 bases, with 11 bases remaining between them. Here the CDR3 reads CASSPDLGTGELFF. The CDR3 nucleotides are TGTGCCAGCAGTCCGGACCTTGGCACCGGGGAGCTGTTTTTT.

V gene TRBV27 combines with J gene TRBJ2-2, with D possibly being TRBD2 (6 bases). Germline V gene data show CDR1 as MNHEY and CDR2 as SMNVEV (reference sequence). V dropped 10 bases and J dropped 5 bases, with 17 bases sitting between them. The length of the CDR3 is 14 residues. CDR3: CATQGLPLTGELFF. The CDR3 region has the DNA TGTGCCACCCAGGGACTCCCTCTAACCGGGGAGCTGTTTTTT.

The CDR3 DNA sequence: TGTGCCAGCAGCTTAGGGGGATCTTTTATTTACAATGAGCAGTTCTTC. This gives the protein CASSLGGSFIYNEQFF. The chain joins TRBV11-2 to TRBJ2-1; D uncertain. The CDR3 is made up of 16 amino acids. Looked up from germline, CDR1 is SGHAT and CDR2 is FQNNGV. V was shortened by 1 base and J by 4 bases, with 14 bases between the two germline ends.

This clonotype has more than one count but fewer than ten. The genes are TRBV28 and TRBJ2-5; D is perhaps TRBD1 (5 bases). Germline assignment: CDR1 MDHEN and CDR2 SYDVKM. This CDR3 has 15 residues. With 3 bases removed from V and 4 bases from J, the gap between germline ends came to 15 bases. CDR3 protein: CASSLWVAGLETQYF. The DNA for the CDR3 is TGTGCCAGCAGTTTGTGGGTCGCAGGGCTAGAGACCCAGTACTTC.

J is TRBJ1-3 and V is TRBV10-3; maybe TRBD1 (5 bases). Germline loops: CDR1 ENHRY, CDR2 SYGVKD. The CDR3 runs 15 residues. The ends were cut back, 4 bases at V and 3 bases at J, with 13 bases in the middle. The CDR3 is CAISVDSLVGNTIYF. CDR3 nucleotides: TGTGCCATCAGTGTCGACAGTTTAGTTGGAAACACCATATATTTT.

CDR3 sequence: CASSSDNPYNQPQHF. The CDR3 bases are TGTGCCAGCAGTTCGGACAATCCTTACAATCAGCCCCAGCATTTT. This rearrangement joins TRBV27 to TRBJ1-5; perhaps TRBD1 as D (5 bases). With 4 bases removed from V and 3 bases from J, the gap between germline ends came to 13 bases. The CDR3 runs 15 residues. Looked up from germline, CDR1 is MNHEY and CDR2 is SMNVEV (reference sequence).

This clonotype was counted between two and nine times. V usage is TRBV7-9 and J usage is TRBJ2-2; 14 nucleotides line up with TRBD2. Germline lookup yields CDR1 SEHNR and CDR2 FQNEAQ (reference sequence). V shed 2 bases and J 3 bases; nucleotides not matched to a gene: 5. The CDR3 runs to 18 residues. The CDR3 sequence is CASSLLGLAGEDTGELFF. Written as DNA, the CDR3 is TGTGCCAGCAGCTTACTGGGACTAGCGGGGGAGGACACCGGGGAGCTGTTTTTT.

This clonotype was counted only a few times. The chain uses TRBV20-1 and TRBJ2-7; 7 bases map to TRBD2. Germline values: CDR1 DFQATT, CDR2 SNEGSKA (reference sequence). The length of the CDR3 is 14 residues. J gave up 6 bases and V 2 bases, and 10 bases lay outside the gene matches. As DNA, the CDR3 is TGCAGTGCTAGACCCTATCGGGGGGTTGGCGAGCAGTACTTC. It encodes CSARPYRGVGEQYF.

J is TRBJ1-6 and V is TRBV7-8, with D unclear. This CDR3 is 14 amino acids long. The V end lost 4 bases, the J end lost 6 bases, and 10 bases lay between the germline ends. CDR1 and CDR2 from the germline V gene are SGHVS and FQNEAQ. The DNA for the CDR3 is TGTGCCAGCAGCTCATCCCCGCCTAATTCACCCCTCCACTTT. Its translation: CASSSSPPNSPLHF.

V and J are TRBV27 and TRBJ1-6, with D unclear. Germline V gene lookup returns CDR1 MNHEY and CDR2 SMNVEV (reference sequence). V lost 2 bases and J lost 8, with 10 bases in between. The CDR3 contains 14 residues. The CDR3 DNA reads TGTGCCAGCAGTTTAAGACCTAGGGATTCACCCCTCCACTTT. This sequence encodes CASSLRPRDSPLHF.

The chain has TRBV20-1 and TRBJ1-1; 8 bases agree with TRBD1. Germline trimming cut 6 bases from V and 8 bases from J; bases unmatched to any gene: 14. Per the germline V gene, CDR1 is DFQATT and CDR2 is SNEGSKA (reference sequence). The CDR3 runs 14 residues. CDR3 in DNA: TGCAGTGCCCTAACCCGTAGGACAGGGAAAGAAGCTTTCTTT. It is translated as CSALTRRTGKEAFF.

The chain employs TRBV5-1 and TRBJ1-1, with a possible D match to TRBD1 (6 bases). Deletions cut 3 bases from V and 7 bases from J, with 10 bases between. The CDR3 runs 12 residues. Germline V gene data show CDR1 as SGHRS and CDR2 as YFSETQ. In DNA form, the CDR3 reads TGCGCCAGCAGCTGGGGGCAGAGTGAAGCTTTCTTT. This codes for CASSWGQSEAFF.

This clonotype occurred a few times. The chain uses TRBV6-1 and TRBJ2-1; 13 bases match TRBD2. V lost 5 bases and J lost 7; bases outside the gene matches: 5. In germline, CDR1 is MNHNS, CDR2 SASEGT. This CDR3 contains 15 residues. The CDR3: CASSPGTSGANEQFF. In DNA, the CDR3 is TGTGCCAGCAGTCCCGGGACTAGCGGGGCAAATGAGCAGTTCTTC.

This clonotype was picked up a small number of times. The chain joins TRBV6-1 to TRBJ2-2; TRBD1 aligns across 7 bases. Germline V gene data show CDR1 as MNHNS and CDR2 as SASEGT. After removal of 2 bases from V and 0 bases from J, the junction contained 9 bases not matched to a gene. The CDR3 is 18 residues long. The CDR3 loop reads CASSEIVRGFANTGELFF. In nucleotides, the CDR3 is TGTGCCAGCAGTGAAATCGTCAGGGGGTTCGCGAACACCGGGGAGCTGTTTTTT.

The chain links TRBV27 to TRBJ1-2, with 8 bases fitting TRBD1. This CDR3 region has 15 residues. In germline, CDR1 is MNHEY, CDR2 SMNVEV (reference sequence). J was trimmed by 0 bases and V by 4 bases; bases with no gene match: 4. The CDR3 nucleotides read TGTGCCAGCAGTTCCTCGACAGGGGCTAACTATGGCTACACCTTC. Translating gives CASSSSTGANYGYTF.

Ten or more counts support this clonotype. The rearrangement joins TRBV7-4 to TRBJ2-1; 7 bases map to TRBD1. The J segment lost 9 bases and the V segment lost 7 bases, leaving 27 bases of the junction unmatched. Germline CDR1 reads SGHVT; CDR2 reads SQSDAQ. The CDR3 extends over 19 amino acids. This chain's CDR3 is CASNPTLPRARGLYGEQFF. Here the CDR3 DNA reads TGTGCCAGCAACCCGACCCTCCCCAGGGCAAGGGGGCTTTATGGTGAGCAGTTCTTC. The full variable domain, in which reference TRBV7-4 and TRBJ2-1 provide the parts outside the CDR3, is GAGVSQSPRYKVAKRGRDVALRCDSISGHVTLYWYRQTLGQGSEVLTYSQSDAQRDKSGRPSGRFSAERPERSVSTLKIQRTEQGDSAVYLCASNPTLPRARGLYGEQFFGPGTRLTVL.

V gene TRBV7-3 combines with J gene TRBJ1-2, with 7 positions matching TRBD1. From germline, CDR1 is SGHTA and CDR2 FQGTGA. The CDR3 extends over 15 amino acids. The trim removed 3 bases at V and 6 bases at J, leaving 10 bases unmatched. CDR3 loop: CASSFFSGTADGYTF. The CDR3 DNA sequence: TGTGCCAGCAGCTTCTTTTCCGGGACAGCGGATGGCTACACCTTC.

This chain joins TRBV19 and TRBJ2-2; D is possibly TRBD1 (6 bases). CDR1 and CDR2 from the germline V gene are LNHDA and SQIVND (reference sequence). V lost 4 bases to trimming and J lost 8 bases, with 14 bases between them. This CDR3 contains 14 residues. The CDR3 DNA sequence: TGTGCCAGTAGTACCTCCCTGGGGGCAGGGGAGCTGTTTTTT. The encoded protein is CASSTSLGAGELFF.